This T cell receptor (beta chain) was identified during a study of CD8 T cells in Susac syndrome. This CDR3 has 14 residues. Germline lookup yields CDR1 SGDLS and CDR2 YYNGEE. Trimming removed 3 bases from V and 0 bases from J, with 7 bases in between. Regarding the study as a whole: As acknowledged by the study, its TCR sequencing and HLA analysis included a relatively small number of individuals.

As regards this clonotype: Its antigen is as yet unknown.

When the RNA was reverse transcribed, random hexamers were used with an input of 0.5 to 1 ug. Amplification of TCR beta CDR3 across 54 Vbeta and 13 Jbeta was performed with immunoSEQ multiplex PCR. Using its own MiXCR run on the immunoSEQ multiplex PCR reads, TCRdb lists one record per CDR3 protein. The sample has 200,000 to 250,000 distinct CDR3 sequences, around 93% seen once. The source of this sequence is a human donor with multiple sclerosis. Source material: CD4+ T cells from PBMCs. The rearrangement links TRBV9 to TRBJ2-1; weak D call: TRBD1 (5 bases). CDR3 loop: CASSADISYNEQFF. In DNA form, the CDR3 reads TGTGCCAGCAGCGCGGACATCTCCTACAATGAGCAGTTCTTC. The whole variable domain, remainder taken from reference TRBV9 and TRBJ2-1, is DSGVTQTPKHLITATGQRVTLRCSPRSGDLSVYWYQQSLDQGLQFLIQYYNGEERAKGNILERFSAQQFPDLHSELNLSSLELGDSALYFCASSADISYNEQFFGPGTRLTVL.